These T cell receptor beta chains were read from a single sample in a study of T-cell memory formation after mild COVID-19. TCRdb recomputed calls from the 5' RACE reads with MiXCR, one row per CDR3 protein. The sample includes roughly 250,000 distinct CDR3 sequences, roughly 17% seen only once; the top ten take around 3.8%. The sequencing sample was made of PBMCs or a T cell subset sorted from them (not recorded which). These receptors were obtained from a man between 18 and 29 years old who had mild COVID-19 (a few samples of this study predate the infection). Cell type and time point are not known. Each CDR3 is given with its conserved first and last residue. A D gene is named only where the DNA matches it firmly. Rows may omit the clone size; those that give it use once, few, many or a size class.

TGTGCCAGCAGCCGGGGTGGGATAGGGGACACTGAAGCTTTCTTT CASSRGGIGDTEAFF - - TRBJ1-1 TRBV7-8
TGTGCCAGTAGCCTCCTTAGCGGGGGGGCAGTAGATACGCAGTATTTT CASSLLSGGAVDTQYF - TRBD2 TRBJ2-3 TRBV19
TGCGCCAGCAGCCAAGTCTTTGGGGGGCTAGCCAAAAACATTCAGTACTTC CASSQVFGGLAKNIQYF many - TRBJ2-4 TRBV4-3
TGTGCCAGCAGTTACCAAGCTGGAAACACCATATATTTT CASSYQAGNTIYF - - TRBJ1-3 TRBV6-5
TGTGCCAGCAGCAAGACAGGGTCTAACGGGGAGCTGTTTTTT CASSKTGSNGELFF few TRBD1 TRBJ2-2 TRBV9
TGCAGTGCCATACGGGGTGCCGACGAGCAGTTCTTC CSAIRGADEQFF - - TRBJ2-1 TRBV20-1
TGTGCCAGCGTTGAGCAGAGCTCATGGAACACTGAAGCTTTCTTT CASVEQSSWNTEAFF few - TRBJ1-1 TRBV6-2/TRBV6-3
TGTGCCAGCAGCTTAGGACTAGGGGACACAGATACGCAGTATTTT CASSLGLGDTDTQYF - - TRBJ2-3 TRBV11-3
TGCGCCAGCAGCTTGGACTCTCTGACCCGCACAGATACGCAGTATTTT CASSLDSLTRTDTQYF few - TRBJ2-3 TRBV5-1
TGTGCCAGCAGTTCCCTGGACAGGGGGGATAATCAGCCCCAGCATTTT CASSSLDRGDNQPQHF few TRBD1 TRBJ1-5 TRBV6-2/TRBV6-3
TGTGCCAGCGGCCCTGGGGCCGAAGAGACCCAGTACTTC CASGPGAEETQYF - - TRBJ2-5 TRBV5-4
TGTGCCACCAGGTCAACCGGGACAGGATACAATGAGCAGTTCTTC CATRSTGTGYNEQFF - TRBD1 TRBJ2-1 TRBV24-1
TGTGCCAGCAGCTTAGCAAAAGAGACCCAGTACTTC CASSLAKETQYF few - TRBJ2-5 TRBV11-2
TGCAGTGCTAGGGGAGGGAAAGAGACCCAGTACTTC CSARGGKETQYF - TRBD2 TRBJ2-5 TRBV20-1
TGTGCCAGCAGCTTAGACCGGGCCTCCTCTGGAAACACCATATATTTT CASSLDRASSGNTIYF - - TRBJ1-3 TRBV7-9
TGTGCCAGCAGTCGCTTCGGCTCTGGAAACACCATATATTTT CASSRFGSGNTIYF - - TRBJ1-3 TRBV6-6
TGCAGCACTATTAGGGAGTCCTACAATGAGCAGTTCTTC CSTIRESYNEQFF - - TRBJ2-1 TRBV29-1
TGTGCCAGCAGCCTCAGTGCTGGGACAGCCCATCAGCCCCAGCATTTT CASSLSAGTAHQPQHF few TRBD1 TRBJ1-5 TRBV7-2
TGTGCCAGCAGTTACGGGGGAAGGAGAAACACTGAAGCTTTCTTT CASSYGGRRNTEAFF few - TRBJ1-1 TRBV6-6
TGTGCCAGCGGGGGGGGTGCCGGGGAGCTGTTTTTT CASGGGAGELFF few TRBD2 TRBJ2-2 TRBV28
TGTGCCAGCAGCTTAGATTACGGAAACATTCAGTACTTC CASSLDYGNIQYF - - TRBJ2-4 TRBV11-3
TGTGCCAGCAGCCAAGTAAGCTTTGGGACGAGCAATTCACCCCTCCACTTT CASSQVSFGTSNSPLHF few - TRBJ1-6 TRBV3-1
TGTGCCAGCAGCTCTAGGGTCGGGGGATTCACGAGGGGCTCACCCCTCCACTTT CASSSRVGGFTRGSPLHF - - TRBJ1-6 TRBV7-2
TGTGCCATCAGGGCCCAGTCCCCCCAAGAGACCCAGTACTTC CAIRAQSPQETQYF - - TRBJ2-5 TRBV10-3
TGTGCCAGCAGCCGCACCCACCGGGATACGCAGTATTTT CASSRTHRDTQYF many - TRBJ2-3 TRBV7-2
TGTGCCATCAGTGAGTCGAGGCAGAGCGTCCAGCCCCAGCATTTT CAISESRQSVQPQHF few - TRBJ1-5 TRBV10-3
TGTGCCAGCAGTCGTTCCGGACAGGCCGAAGCTTTCTTT CASSRSGQAEAFF few TRBD1 TRBJ1-1 TRBV12-3/TRBV12-4
TGTGCCACCAGCAGAACCCGACAGGGTTTGGAAGCTTTCTTT CATSRTRQGLEAFF - TRBD1 TRBJ1-1 TRBV15
TGCAGTGCTAGAGCAGCGGGGGACTTCACAGATACGCAGTATTTT CSARAAGDFTDTQYF - TRBD2 TRBJ2-3 TRBV20-1
TGCAGTGCTAGTTGGGATACGCAGTATTTT CSASWDTQYF - - TRBJ2-3 TRBV20-1
TGTGCCAGCAGAGCGACCGGCCACTATGGCTACACCTTC CASRATGHYGYTF few - TRBJ1-2 TRBV3-1
TGTGCCAGCAGTTTAGTTCCCCCGGATTCACCCCTCCACTTT CASSLVPPDSPLHF few - TRBJ1-6 TRBV12-3/TRBV12-4
TGCGCCAGCCAGGGGAGGATGAACACTGAAGCTTTCTTT CASQGRMNTEAFF few - TRBJ1-1 TRBV5-1
TGTGCCAGCAGCGTACGAGTGGGGGAGACCCAGTACTTC CASSVRVGETQYF few - TRBJ2-5 TRBV9
TGTGCCACCCGACAGACGGGGACTAGCACAGATACGCAGTATTTT CATRQTGTSTDTQYF few - TRBJ2-3 TRBV7-2
TGTGCCAGCAGCCCCGCGCAGGATGAAAAACTGTTTTTT CASSPAQDEKLFF - - TRBJ1-4 TRBV28
TGTGCCATCAGTCAGACTAGCAGCGGAGAGACCCAGTACTTC CAISQTSSGETQYF many TRBD2 TRBJ2-5 TRBV10-3
TGTGCCAGCAGCTCAAGGTACATAAAAGACGAGCAGTACTTC CASSSRYIKDEQYF few - TRBJ2-7 TRBV5-6
TGTGCCACCAGCAGAGATGTGGGGGGGAAGAATCAGCCCCAGCATTTT CATSRDVGGKNQPQHF few - TRBJ1-5 TRBV15
TGCAGTGCCCCTTCCGGGGCTAGCGGTTACAATGAGCAGTTCTTC CSAPSGASGYNEQFF - TRBD2 TRBJ2-1 TRBV20-1
TGCGCCAGCAGCTTGGAGGCTAGCGGGAGTACGCAGTATTTT CASSLEASGSTQYF few TRBD2 TRBJ2-3 TRBV5-1
TGTGCCAGCAGCGTAGGGTCCGGTGGGGATACGCAGTATTTT CASSVGSGGDTQYF - - TRBJ2-3 TRBV9